This is a list of T cell receptor beta chains from one sample in a study of blood T cell repertoires in COVID-19. Generated by immunoSEQ multiplex PCR, the TCRdb table keeps only in-frame clones and is missing some. The repertoire has about 95,000 clones, approximately 89% of them found once; the top ten carry approximately 17%. The sample taken for sequencing was peripheral blood. Source of these receptors: a human donor in a cohort sampled during active COVID-19. Both conserved end residues are part of each CDR3. Each record gives: clone size, V gene, D gene, J gene, CDR3 DNA, CDR3 protein. D genes are given only for firm matches. The size field is filled for only some rows; it gives once, few, many or a size class.

clone size: few
V gene: TRBV28
D gene: NA
J gene: TRBJ1-5
CDR3 DNA: TGTGCCAGTACAGGGCTCCTCAGGGGACAGCCCCAGCATTTT
CDR3 protein: CASTGLLRGQPQHF

clone size: NA
V gene: TRBV7-3
D gene: NA
J gene: TRBJ2-1
CDR3 DNA: TGTGCCAGCAGCTTAATGGTTGGAGGTGAGCAGTTCTTC
CDR3 protein: CASSLMVGGEQFF

clone size: NA
V gene: TRBV3-1/TRBV3-2
D gene: NA
J gene: TRBJ1-2
CDR3 DNA: TGTGCCAGCGAGAGGACAGATAACTATGGCTACACCTTC
CDR3 protein: CASERTDNYGYTF

clone size: NA
V gene: TRBV29-1
D gene: TRBD1
J gene: TRBJ1-1
CDR3 DNA: TGCAGCGGTTCGGACAGGGGGGTTTATACTGAAGCTTTCTTT
CDR3 protein: CSGSDRGVYTEAFF

clone size: NA
V gene: TRBV6-1
D gene: TRBD1
J gene: TRBJ2-7
CDR3 DNA: TGTGCCAGCAGTGAGAGACAGGGGAACGAGCAGTACTTC
CDR3 protein: CASSERQGNEQYF

clone size: NA
V gene: TRBV3-1/TRBV3-2
D gene: NA
J gene: TRBJ2-4
CDR3 DNA: TGTGCCAGCAGCCCGAGACACTCAGCCAAAAACATTCAGTACTTC
CDR3 protein: CASSPRHSAKNIQYF

clone size: NA
V gene: TRBV6-5
D gene: NA
J gene: TRBJ1-2
CDR3 DNA: TGTGCCAGCAGTTACGCGGGGACCCATGGCTACACCTTC
CDR3 protein: CASSYAGTHGYTF

clone size: NA
V gene: TRBV28
D gene: TRBD1
J gene: TRBJ1-5
CDR3 DNA: TGTGCCAGCAGTTCCACGACAGGGAATCAGCCCCAGCATTTT
CDR3 protein: CASSSTTGNQPQHF

clone size: NA
V gene: TRBV7-9
D gene: NA
J gene: TRBJ1-3
CDR3 DNA: TGTGCCAGCAGCTTAGAAACAGGAAACACCATATATTTT
CDR3 protein: CASSLETGNTIYF

clone size: NA
V gene: TRBV2
D gene: NA
J gene: TRBJ1-2
CDR3 DNA: TGTGCCAGCAGTGGGCAGGGAGGTGGCTACACCTTC
CDR3 protein: CASSGQGGGYTF

clone size: NA
V gene: TRBV6-5
D gene: NA
J gene: TRBJ2-6
CDR3 DNA: TGTGCCAGCAGGAGGGGGGCCAACGTCCTGACTTTC
CDR3 protein: CASRRGANVLTF

clone size: NA
V gene: TRBV9
D gene: TRBD2
J gene: TRBJ2-3
CDR3 DNA: TGTGCCAGCAGCGCGCTAGCGGGGGGGCCCACAGATACGCAGTATTTT
CDR3 protein: CASSALAGGPTDTQYF

clone size: NA
V gene: TRBV7-8
D gene: NA
J gene: TRBJ1-1
CDR3 DNA: TGTGCCAGCAGCTTAGAAGGGGTCGGGACAACTTTCTTT
CDR3 protein: CASSLEGVGTTFF

clone size: NA
V gene: TRBV7-9
D gene: NA
J gene: TRBJ2-2
CDR3 DNA: TGTGCCAGCAGGATCCGCGGGACAGTCAGCGGGGAGCTGTTTTTT
CDR3 protein: CASRIRGTVSGELFF

clone size: once
V gene: TRBV5-1
D gene: NA
J gene: TRBJ1-2
CDR3 DNA: TGCGCCAGCAGCCCGAATTTACAGGATGGCTACACCTTC
CDR3 protein: CASSPNLQDGYTF

clone size: NA
V gene: TRBV18
D gene: TRBD1
J gene: TRBJ1-4
CDR3 DNA: TGTGCCAGCTCAAGGGACAGGACTGAAAAACTGTTTTTT
CDR3 protein: CASSRDRTEKLFF

clone size: NA
V gene: TRBV18
D gene: TRBD1
J gene: TRBJ1-4
CDR3 DNA: TGTGCCAGCTCATACAACAGGGGAGTTAATGAAAAACTGTTTTTT
CDR3 protein: CASSYNRGVNEKLFF

clone size: NA
V gene: TRBV7-9
D gene: NA
J gene: TRBJ2-7
CDR3 DNA: TGTGCCAGCAGCTTATATAGCACCGAGCAGTACTTC
CDR3 protein: CASSLYSTEQYF

clone size: NA
V gene: TRBV10-3
D gene: TRBD1
J gene: TRBJ2-7
CDR3 DNA: TGTGCCATCAGTGGGCCGGGACAGGGGGCGCTTGGGGGATACGAGCAGTACTTC
CDR3 protein: CAISGPGQGALGGYEQYF

clone size: NA
V gene: TRBV2
D gene: NA
J gene: TRBJ1-2
CDR3 DNA: TGTGCCAGCCGAGCAACCATCTCTACAGGAAACTATGGCTACACCTTC
CDR3 protein: CASRATISTGNYGYTF

clone size: NA
V gene: TRBV12-3/TRBV12-4
D gene: TRBD1
J gene: TRBJ2-2
CDR3 DNA: TGTGCCAGCAGGCGACAGGGGTTCGGGGAGCTGTTTTTT
CDR3 protein: CASRRQGFGELFF

clone size: NA
V gene: TRBV9
D gene: NA
J gene: TRBJ2-6
CDR3 DNA: TGTGCCAGCAGCGTAGCCGGCAGGGCTTCCTCTGGGGCCAACGTCCTGACTTTC
CDR3 protein: CASSVAGRASSGANVLTF

clone size: NA
V gene: TRBV3-1/TRBV3-2
D gene: NA
J gene: TRBJ1-2
CDR3 DNA: TGTGCCAGCAGCCGTGTTAGGGGGGAGGGTTATGGCTACACCTTC
CDR3 protein: CASSRVRGEGYGYTF

clone size: NA
V gene: TRBV5-6
D gene: NA
J gene: TRBJ2-7
CDR3 DNA: TGTGCCAGCAGCCTGGGGGCAGCCTACGAGCAGTACTTC
CDR3 protein: CASSLGAAYEQYF

clone size: few
V gene: TRBV19
D gene: TRBD1
J gene: TRBJ1-5
CDR3 DNA: TGTGCCAGTAGTATGGGATCCGGGACAGGGGCCGAGGCTCAGCCCCAGCATTTT
CDR3 protein: CASSMGSGTGAEAQPQHF

clone size: NA
V gene: TRBV18
D gene: NA
J gene: TRBJ1-1
CDR3 DNA: TGTGCCAGCTCACCCCAGGGGATGAACACTGAAGCTTTCTTT
CDR3 protein: CASSPQGMNTEAFF

clone size: NA
V gene: TRBV6-5
D gene: NA
J gene: TRBJ1-4
CDR3 DNA: TGTGCCAGCGCACCCGACATAACTGAAAAACTGTTTTTT
CDR3 protein: CASAPDITEKLFF

clone size: NA
V gene: TRBV29-1
D gene: NA
J gene: TRBJ2-1
CDR3 DNA: TGCAGCGTTGAACTAGGAGGTGAGCAGTTCTTC
CDR3 protein: CSVELGGEQFF

clone size: NA
V gene: TRBV27
D gene: NA
J gene: TRBJ1-5
CDR3 DNA: TGTGCCAGCAGTTTTAATAGCAATCAGCCCCAGCATTTT
CDR3 protein: CASSFNSNQPQHF

clone size: NA
V gene: TRBV11-1
D gene: NA
J gene: TRBJ1-1
CDR3 DNA: TGTGCCAGCAGCTTGGGACATTTCTCGACTGAAGCTTTCTTT
CDR3 protein: CASSLGHFSTEAFF

clone size: NA
V gene: TRBV19
D gene: TRBD1
J gene: TRBJ2-7
CDR3 DNA: TGTGCCAGTAGTCAGACAGGGGACGGGGAGCAGTACTTC
CDR3 protein: CASSQTGDGEQYF

clone size: NA
V gene: TRBV25-1
D gene: NA
J gene: TRBJ2-1
CDR3 DNA: TGTGCCAGCCGGGGAGGCGAGCAGTTCTTC
CDR3 protein: CASRGGEQFF

clone size: NA
V gene: TRBV5-4
D gene: NA
J gene: TRBJ1-6
CDR3 DNA: TGTGCCAGCAGCTTGTCACAGGGCTTCTCCTATAATTCACCCCTCCACTTT
CDR3 protein: CASSLSQGFSYNSPLHF

clone size: NA
V gene: TRBV5-1
D gene: TRBD1
J gene: TRBJ2-7
CDR3 DNA: TGCGCCAGCAGCCCGGACAGGGGGCGATACGAGCAGTACTTC
CDR3 protein: CASSPDRGRYEQYF

clone size: NA
V gene: TRBV18
D gene: TRBD1
J gene: TRBJ1-3
CDR3 DNA: TGTGCCAGCTCACCGATGGGACAGACCCCTAGCTCTGGAAACACCATATATTTT
CDR3 protein: CASSPMGQTPSSGNTIYF

clone size: NA
V gene: TRBV7-6
D gene: TRBD1
J gene: TRBJ1-4
CDR3 DNA: TGTGCCAGCAGCTTAGGTGGGACAGGGAAGGAAGGTAAGACTAATGAAAAACTGTTTTTT
CDR3 protein: CASSLGGTGKEGKTNEKLFF

clone size: NA
V gene: TRBV7-3
D gene: NA
J gene: TRBJ2-2
CDR3 DNA: TGTGCCAGCAGCTTATCCCCCTCTAACACCGGGGAGCTGTTTTTT
CDR3 protein: CASSLSPSNTGELFF

clone size: NA
V gene: TRBV6-5
D gene: TRBD1
J gene: TRBJ1-3
CDR3 DNA: TGTGCCAGCAGCAGGGGGGCTGGAAACACCATATATTTT
CDR3 protein: CASSRGAGNTIYF

clone size: NA
V gene: TRBV27
D gene: NA
J gene: TRBJ2-2
CDR3 DNA: TGTGCCAGCACCAAAAACACCGGGGAGCTGTTTTTT
CDR3 protein: CASTKNTGELFF

clone size: few
V gene: TRBV3-1/TRBV3-2
D gene: NA
J gene: TRBJ1-5
CDR3 DNA: TGTGCCAGCAGCCAAGATAGTTGGGGCAGCAATCAGCCCCAGCATTTT
CDR3 protein: CASSQDSWGSNQPQHF

clone size: NA
V gene: TRBV6-5
D gene: NA
J gene: TRBJ1-1
CDR3 DNA: TGTGCCAGTACAGGGCCTAGGAACACTGAAGCTTTCTTT
CDR3 protein: CASTGPRNTEAFF

clone size: once
V gene: TRBV5-1
D gene: NA
J gene: TRBJ1-2
CDR3 DNA: TGCGCCAGCAGCTTGGGCGATCCCTATGGCTACACCTTC
CDR3 protein: CASSLGDPYGYTF